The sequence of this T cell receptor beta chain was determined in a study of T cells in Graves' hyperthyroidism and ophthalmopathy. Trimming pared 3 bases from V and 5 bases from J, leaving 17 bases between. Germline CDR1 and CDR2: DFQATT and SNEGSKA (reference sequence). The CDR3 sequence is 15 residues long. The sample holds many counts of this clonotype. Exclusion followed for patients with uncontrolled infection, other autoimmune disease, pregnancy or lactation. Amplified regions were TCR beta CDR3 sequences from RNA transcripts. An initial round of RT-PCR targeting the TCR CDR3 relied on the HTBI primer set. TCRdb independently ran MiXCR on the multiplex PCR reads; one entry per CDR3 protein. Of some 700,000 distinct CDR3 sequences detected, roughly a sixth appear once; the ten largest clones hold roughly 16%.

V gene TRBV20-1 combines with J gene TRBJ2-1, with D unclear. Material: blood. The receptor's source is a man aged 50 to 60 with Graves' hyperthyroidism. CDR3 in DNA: TGCAGTGCTAGTTTGTTGGCGGTACTGAACAATGAGCAGTTCTTC. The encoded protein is CSASLLAVLNNEQFF.